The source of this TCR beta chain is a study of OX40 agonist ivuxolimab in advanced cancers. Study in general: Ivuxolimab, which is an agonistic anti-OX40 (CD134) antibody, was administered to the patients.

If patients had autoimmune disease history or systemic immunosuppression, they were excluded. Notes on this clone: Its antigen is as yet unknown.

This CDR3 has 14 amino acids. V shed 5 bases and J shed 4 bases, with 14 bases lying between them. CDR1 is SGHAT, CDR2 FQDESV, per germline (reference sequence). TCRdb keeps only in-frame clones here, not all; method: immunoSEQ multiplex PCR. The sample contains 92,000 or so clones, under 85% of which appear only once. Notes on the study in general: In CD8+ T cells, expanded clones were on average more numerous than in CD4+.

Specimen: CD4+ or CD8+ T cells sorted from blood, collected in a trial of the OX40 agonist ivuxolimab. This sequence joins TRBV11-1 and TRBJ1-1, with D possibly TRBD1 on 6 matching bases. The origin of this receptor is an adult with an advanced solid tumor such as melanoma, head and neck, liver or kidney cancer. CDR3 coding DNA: TGTGCCAGCAGCATAGGGGGGGGCTCCACTGAAGCTTTCTTT. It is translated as CASSIGGGSTEAFF.